The entry below gives a single T cell receptor (beta chain) sequence along with its context. Its specificity is unknown. TCR cDNA, made by 5'RACE template switching, carried an added universal primer site and UMIs. Via MiXCR, TCRdb re-called the 5' RACE reads, giving one row per CDR3 protein. Here the sample spans 170,000 or so distinct CDR3 sequences, approximately 6% being singletons. The data stem from a study of T cells after yellow fever vaccination. Study-level points and caveats: When the response was secondary, it was weaker but reached its peak faster, day 5 versus 15. Subsequent booster samples again held most clones from primary vaccination (96% CD4, about 85% CD8). There was a possibility that FACS-sorted repertoires contained abundant clonotypes contaminating from the bulk population.

The junction had 9 bases not matched to a gene; V was cut back by 3 bases and J by 9 bases. Germline V CDR1 and CDR2: SGDLS, YYNGEE. The CDR3 is 15 amino acids. J is TRBJ2-4 and V is TRBV9; TRBD1 aligns across 10 bases. The sample was CD4+ T cells sorted from PBMCs, taken on the day of the first yellow fever vaccination. This TCR came from a man younger than 35 who received the YFV17D yellow fever vaccine. DNA for the CDR3: TGTGCCAGCAGCGAGATTGACAGGGGGCGCTCCATTCAGTACTTC. Amino acids: CASSEIDRGRSIQYF.